This record looks at one TCR beta chain sequence and its context. Its antigen is currently unknown. This entry belongs to a study of cytomegalovirus exposure and HLA in healthy donors. Study results and limitations: The study had only CMV serostatus as immune exposure information.

Nominally healthy donors provided the samples, though records likely missed some immune exposures. In the PCR, 60 Vbeta and 13 Jbeta primers were used. Sequencing used immunoSEQ multiplex PCR; TCRdb keeps in-frame clones, though not all of them. The table lists about 78,000 clones, about three quarters of them singletons. Sequenced sample: PBMCs. The clonotype originates from a woman in her 40s in good health and CMV-seropositive.

The CDR3 bases are TGTGCCAGCAAAATGACTAGGGTTAGCAATCAGCCCCAGCATTTT. Its translation: CASKMTRVSNQPQHF. This chain uses TRBV6-4 with TRBJ1-5; no clear D gene. Germline lookup yields CDR1 MRHNA and CDR2 SNTAGT. This CDR3 comprises 15 residues. With 7 bases removed from V and 0 bases from J, the gap between germline ends came to 13 bases.